The sequence of this T cell receptor (beta chain) was determined in a study of blood T cell repertoires in COVID-19. Study-level information: Donors in the United States, Italy and Spain gave samples during acute or convalescent COVID-19. From T cells, B-cell-depleted T cells, or PBMCs came the material, which was cDNA or gDNA.

This CDR3 is 17 amino acids long. Germline loops: CDR1 MGHRA, CDR2 YSYEKL. Germline trimming cut 4 bases from V and 3 bases from J; bases unmatched to any gene: 13. The repertoire was sequenced with immunoSEQ multiplex PCR; TCRdb's copy has only in-frame clones and lacks some. The sample holds 150,000 to 180,000 clones, around 80% seen once. Sequences were obtained from peripheral blood. The sequence was obtained from a man aged 55 to 70 with acute or convalescent COVID-19. The chain links TRBV4-1 to TRBJ2-3; 7 nucleotides line up with TRBD1. Written as DNA, the CDR3 is TGCGCCAGCAGCCTTAGATGGAGTAGGGGGCGGACAGATACGCAGTATTTT. The encoded protein is CASSLRWSRGRTDTQYF.